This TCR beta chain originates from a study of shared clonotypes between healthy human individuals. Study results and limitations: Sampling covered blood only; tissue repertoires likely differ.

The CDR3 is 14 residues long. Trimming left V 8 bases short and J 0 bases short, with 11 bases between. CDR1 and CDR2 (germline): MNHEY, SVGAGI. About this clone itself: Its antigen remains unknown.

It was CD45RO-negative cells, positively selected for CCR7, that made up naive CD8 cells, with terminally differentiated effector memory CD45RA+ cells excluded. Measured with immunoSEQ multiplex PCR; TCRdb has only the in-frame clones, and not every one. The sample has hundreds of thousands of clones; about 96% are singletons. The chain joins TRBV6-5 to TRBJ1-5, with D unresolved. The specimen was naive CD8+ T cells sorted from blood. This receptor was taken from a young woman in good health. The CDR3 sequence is CASSLQYSNQPQHF. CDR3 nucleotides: TGTGCCAGCTCCCTTCAATATAGCAATCAGCCCCAGCATTTT.